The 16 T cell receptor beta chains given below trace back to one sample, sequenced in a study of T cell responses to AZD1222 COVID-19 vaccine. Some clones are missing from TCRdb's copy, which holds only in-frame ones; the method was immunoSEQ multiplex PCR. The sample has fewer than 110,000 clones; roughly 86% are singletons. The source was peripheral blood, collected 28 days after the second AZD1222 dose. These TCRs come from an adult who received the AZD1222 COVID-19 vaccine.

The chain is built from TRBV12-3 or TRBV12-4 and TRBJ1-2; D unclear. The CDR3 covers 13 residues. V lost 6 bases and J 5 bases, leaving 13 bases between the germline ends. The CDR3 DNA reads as TGTGCCAGCAGCCGCAGATACAGTTATGGCTACACCTTC. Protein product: CASSRRYSYGYTF.

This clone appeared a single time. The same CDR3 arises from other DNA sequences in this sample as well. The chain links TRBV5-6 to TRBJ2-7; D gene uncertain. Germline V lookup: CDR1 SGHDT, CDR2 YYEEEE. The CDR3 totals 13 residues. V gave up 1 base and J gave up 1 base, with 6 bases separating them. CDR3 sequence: CASSLRQSYEQYF. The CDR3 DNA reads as TGTGCCAGCAGCTTGCGGCAGTCCTACGAGCAGTACTTC.

The CDR3 nucleotides read TGTGCCAGCAGGGACGATCCCAGGGGGGGACTGTTTTTT. This translates into CASRDDPRGGLFF. V usage is TRBV28 and J usage is TRBJ1-4; 7 nucleotides agree with TRBD1. This CDR3 comprises 13 residues. Germline V CDR1 and CDR2: MDHEN, SYDVKM. J gave up 13 bases and V 6 bases, and 11 bases lay outside the gene matches.

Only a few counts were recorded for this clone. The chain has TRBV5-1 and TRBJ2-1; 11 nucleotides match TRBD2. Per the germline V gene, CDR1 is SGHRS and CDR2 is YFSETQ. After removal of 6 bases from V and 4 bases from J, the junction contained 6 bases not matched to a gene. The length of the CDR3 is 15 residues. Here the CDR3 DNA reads TGCGCCAGCACCCCCCTAGCGGGGGGATACAATGAGCAGTTCTTC. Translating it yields CASTPLAGGYNEQFF. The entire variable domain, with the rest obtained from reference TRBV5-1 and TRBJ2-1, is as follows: KAGVTQTPRYLIKTRGQQVTLSCSPISGHRSVSWYQQTPGQGLQFLFEYFSETQRNKGNFPGRFSGRQFSNSRSEMNVSTLELGDSALYLCASTPLAGGYNEQFFGPGTRLTVL.

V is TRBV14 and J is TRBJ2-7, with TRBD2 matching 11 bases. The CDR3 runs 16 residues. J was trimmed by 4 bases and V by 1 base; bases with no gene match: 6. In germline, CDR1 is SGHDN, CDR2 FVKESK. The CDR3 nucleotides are TGTGCCAGCAGCCAAGTCACTAGCGGGAGAACTTACGAGCAGTACTTC. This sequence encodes CASSQVTSGRTYEQYF.

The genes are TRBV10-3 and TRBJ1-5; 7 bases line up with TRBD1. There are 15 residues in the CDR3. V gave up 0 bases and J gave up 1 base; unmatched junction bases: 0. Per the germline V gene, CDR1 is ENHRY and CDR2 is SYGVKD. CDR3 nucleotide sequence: TGTGCCATCAGTGAGTCGACAGGGAGCAATCAGCCCCAGCATTTT. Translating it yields CAISESTGSNQPQHF.

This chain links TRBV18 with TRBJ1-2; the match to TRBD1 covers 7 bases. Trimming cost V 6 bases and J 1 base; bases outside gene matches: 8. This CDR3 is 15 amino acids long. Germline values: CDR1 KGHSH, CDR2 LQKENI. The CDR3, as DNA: TGTGCCAGCTCGGTAACAGGGGCCAATAACTATGGCTACACCTTC. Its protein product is CASSVTGANNYGYTF. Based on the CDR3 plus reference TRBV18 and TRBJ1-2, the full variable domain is NAGVMQNPRHLVRRRGQEARLRCSPMKGHSHVYWYRQLPEEGLKFMVYLQKENIIDESGMPKERFSAEFPKEGPSILRIQQVVRGDSAAYFCASSVTGANNYGYTFGSGTRLTVV.

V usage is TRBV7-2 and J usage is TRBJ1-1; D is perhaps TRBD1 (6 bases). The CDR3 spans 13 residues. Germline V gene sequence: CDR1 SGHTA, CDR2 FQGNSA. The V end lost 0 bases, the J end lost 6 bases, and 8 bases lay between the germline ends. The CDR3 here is CASSLAQGAEAFF. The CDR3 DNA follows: TGTGCCAGCAGCTTAGCACAGGGCGCTGAAGCTTTCTTT.

CDR3 sequence reads: CASSTGLYNEQFF. DNA of the CDR3: TGTGCCAGTAGTACAGGACTGTACAATGAGCAGTTCTTC. This chain links TRBV19 with TRBJ2-1; possibly TRBD2 for D (5 bases). In germline, CDR1 is LNHDA, CDR2 SQIVND (reference sequence). The CDR3 is made up of 13 amino acids. Deletions cut 4 bases from V and 4 bases from J, with 8 bases between.

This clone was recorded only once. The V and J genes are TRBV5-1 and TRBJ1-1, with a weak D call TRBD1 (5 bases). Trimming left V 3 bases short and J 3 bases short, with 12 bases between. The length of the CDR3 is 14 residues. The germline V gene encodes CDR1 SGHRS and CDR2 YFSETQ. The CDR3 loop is CASSSRAKDTEAFF. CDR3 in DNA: TGCGCCAGCAGCTCCAGGGCGAAGGACACTGAAGCTTTCTTT. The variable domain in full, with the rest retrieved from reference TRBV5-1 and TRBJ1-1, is KAGVTQTPRYLIKTRGQQVTLSCSPISGHRSVSWYQQTPGQGLQFLFEYFSETQRNKGNFPGRFSGRQFSNSRSEMNVSTLELGDSALYLCASSSRAKDTEAFFGQGTRLTVV.

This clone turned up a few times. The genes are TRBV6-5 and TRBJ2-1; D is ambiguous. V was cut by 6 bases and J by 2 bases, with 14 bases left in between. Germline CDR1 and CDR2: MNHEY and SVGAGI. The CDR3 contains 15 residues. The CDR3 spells CASSPSRGAYNEQFF. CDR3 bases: TGTGCCAGCAGCCCAAGTCGCGGAGCCTACAATGAGCAGTTCTTC.

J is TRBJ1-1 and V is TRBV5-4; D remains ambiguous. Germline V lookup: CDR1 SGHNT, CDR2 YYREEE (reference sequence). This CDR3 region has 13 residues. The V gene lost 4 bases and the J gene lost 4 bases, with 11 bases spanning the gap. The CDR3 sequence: CASSRTGSTEAFF. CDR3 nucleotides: TGTGCCAGCAGCCGTACGGGGAGCACTGAAGCTTTCTTT.

Here the CDR3 reads CASSPTSNYEQYF. The CDR3 DNA reads TGTGCCAGTAGTCCCACGTCCAACTACGAGCAGTACTTC. This chain uses TRBV19 with TRBJ2-7; the D is unclear. Trimming removed 5 bases at V and 3 bases at J, with 11 bases between. CDR1 is LNHDA, CDR2 SQIVND, per germline (reference sequence). The CDR3 contains 13 residues.

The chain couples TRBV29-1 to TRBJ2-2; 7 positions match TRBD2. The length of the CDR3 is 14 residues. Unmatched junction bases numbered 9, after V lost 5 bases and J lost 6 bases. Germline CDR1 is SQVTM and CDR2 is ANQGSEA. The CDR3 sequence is CSVKFGGLAGELFF. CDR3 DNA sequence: TGCAGCGTTAAATTCGGGGGGTTGGCCGGGGAGCTGTTTTTT.

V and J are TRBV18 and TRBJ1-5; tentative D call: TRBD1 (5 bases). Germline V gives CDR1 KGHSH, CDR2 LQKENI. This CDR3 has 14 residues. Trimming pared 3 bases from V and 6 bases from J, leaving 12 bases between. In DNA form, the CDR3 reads TGTGCCAGCTCACCGGAATCTAGGGGTCAGCCCCAGCATTTT. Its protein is CASSPESRGQPQHF.

This CDR3 is CASSFGGGRANEQFF. Here the CDR3 DNA reads TGTGCCAGCAGTTTCGGAGGCGGGAGGGCCAATGAGCAGTTCTTC. The rearrangement joins TRBV27 to TRBJ2-1; 9 bases fit TRBD2. The CDR3 extends over 15 amino acids. Trimming at V came to 3 bases and at J to 6 bases, leaving 6 bases not matched to a gene. Germline-derived CDR1 and CDR2 are MNHEY and SMNVEV (reference sequence).